This record concerns one T cell receptor (beta chain) sequence. Its antigen is not identified. Data came from immunoSEQ multiplex PCR; TCRdb stores just in-frame clones and leaves some out. The profile covers 5,000 to 6,000 clones, with approximately 84% appearing a single time and 2.5% to 4% taken by the ten largest. V lost 6 bases and J lost 2, with 10 bases in between. Germline loops: CDR1 SGDLS, CDR2 YYNGEE. This CDR3 has 13 amino acids. These data belong to a study of immune evolution from preneoplasia to lung adenocarcinoma. Study-wide context: HLA loss of heterozygosity: less than 9% AIS, about 15% MIA, around 35% ADC, none AAH. General study results and limits: From normal lung to invasive adenocarcinoma, top clone frequencies appeared to decrease.

Patients had resection in Japan or China between the mid-2010s and the late 2010s. Each case's diagnosis was confirmed by two pathologists on H&E. The J gene is TRBJ2-3, the V gene TRBV9; D is ambiguous. Source material: FFPE invasive lung adenocarcinoma tissue. This TCR derives from a person aged 50-70 years with lung adenocarcinoma. The CDR3 is CASTHEDTDTQYF. The CDR3 coding sequence is TGTGCCAGCACTCACGAAGACACAGATACGCAGTATTTT.